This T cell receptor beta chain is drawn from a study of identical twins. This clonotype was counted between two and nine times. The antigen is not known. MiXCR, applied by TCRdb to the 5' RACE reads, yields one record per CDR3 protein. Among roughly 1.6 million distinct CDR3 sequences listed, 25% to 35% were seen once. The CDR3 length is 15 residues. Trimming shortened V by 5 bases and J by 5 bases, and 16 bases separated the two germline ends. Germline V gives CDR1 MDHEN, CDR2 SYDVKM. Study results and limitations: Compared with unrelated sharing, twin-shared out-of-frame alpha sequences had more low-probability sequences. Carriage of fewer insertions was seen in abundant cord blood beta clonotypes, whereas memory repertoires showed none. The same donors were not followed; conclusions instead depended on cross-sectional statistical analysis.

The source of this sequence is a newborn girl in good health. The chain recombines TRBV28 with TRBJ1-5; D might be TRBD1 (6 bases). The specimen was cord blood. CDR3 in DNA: TGTGCCAGCAGTGACCCGGGGGGGCCCTATCAGCCCCAGCATTTT. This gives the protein CASSDPGGPYQPQHF.